The next 29 T cell receptor beta chains were all read from a single sample in a study of blood T cell repertoires in COVID-19. The assay was immunoSEQ multiplex PCR, and TCRdb's table has in-frame clones only and misses some. This table has some 130,000 clones, 70% to 90% appearing once. Source material: peripheral blood. These TCRs come from a middle-aged man with acute or convalescent COVID-19.

The chain couples TRBV6-5 to TRBJ1-1; 8 bases are a match to TRBD1. The CDR3 extends over 15 amino acids. The germline V gene has CDR1 MNHEY and CDR2 SVGAGI. The junction had 13 bases not matched to a gene; V was cut back by 8 bases and J by 5 bases. CDR3 nucleotide sequence: TGTGCCAGCCGGGAACAGGGGGGAAAGGGTACTGAAGCTTTCTTT. The encoded protein is CASREQGGKGTEAFF.

The chain joins TRBV11-3 to TRBJ1-2; tentatively, D is TRBD1 (6 bases). Trimming cost V 4 bases and J 4 bases, with 10 bases left between them. The germline V gene encodes CDR1 SGHNT and CDR2 YENEEA. This CDR3 spans 13 amino acids. The CDR3 reads CASSSRGGYGYTF. In DNA form, the CDR3 reads TGTGCCAGCAGCTCTAGGGGGGGCTATGGCTACACCTTC.

This chain joins TRBV5-1 and TRBJ2-1; 11 bases align to TRBD2. Germline assignment: CDR1 SGHRS and CDR2 YFSETQ. This CDR3 has 20 residues. Trimming removed 6 bases from V and 0 bases from J; junction bases left unmatched: 17. Here the CDR3 DNA reads TGCGCCAGCACCAGAGATCTAGCGGGGGGACTCCGGAGCTCCTACAATGAGCAGTTCTTC. Translating gives CASTRDLAGGLRSSYNEQFF.

The chain recombines TRBV28 with TRBJ1-2; tentative D call: TRBD1 (6 bases). Looked up from germline, CDR1 is MDHEN and CDR2 is SYDVKM. Trimming cost V 9 bases and J 0 bases, with 17 bases left between them. This CDR3 has 15 residues. The chain's CDR3 is CARPGHHSSNYGYTF. In DNA form, the CDR3 reads TGTGCCAGACCGGGACACCACAGCTCTAACTATGGCTACACCTTC.

The chain carries TRBV5-1 and TRBJ1-2; 7 positions match TRBD1. The CDR3 totals 15 residues. The germline V gene has CDR1 SGHRS and CDR2 YFSETQ. With 0 bases clipped from V and 13 bases from J, the junction kept 15 bases outside the gene matches. CDR3 loop: CASSLEAGQALKSTF. The CDR3 DNA sequence: TGCGCCAGCAGCTTGGAGGCTGGACAGGCACTTAAAAGCACCTTC.

V and J are TRBV7-9 and TRBJ1-1; the match to TRBD1 covers 9 bases. The CDR3 runs 15 residues. Looked up from germline, CDR1 is SEHNR and CDR2 is FQNEAQ (reference sequence). J was trimmed by 1 base and V by 2 bases; bases with no gene match: 2. The CDR3 is CASSLRDRANTEAFF. The CDR3 nucleotides read TGTGCCAGCAGCTTAAGGGACAGGGCGAACACTGAAGCTTTCTTT.

The sample holds one count of this clone. The chain has TRBV6-5 and TRBJ1-2, with 9 positions matching TRBD1. Germline trimming cut 6 bases from V and 4 bases from J; bases unmatched to any gene: 9. In germline, CDR1 is MNHEY, CDR2 SVGAGI. The CDR3 is 15 residues long. CDR3 bases: TGTGCCAGCAGCTTACAGGGGGCGCGTAGCTATGGCTACACCTTC. As protein: CASSLQGARSYGYTF.

The chain is built from TRBV11-3 and TRBJ2-3; maybe TRBD2 (5 bases). Germline V CDR1 and CDR2: SGHNT, YENEEA. V lost 1 base, J lost 3 bases, and 8 bases lay in between. The CDR3 sequence is 14 residues long. The CDR3 protein is CASSLGSGTDTQYF. DNA of the CDR3: TGTGCCAGCAGCTTAGGGAGCGGTACAGATACGCAGTATTTT.

V gene TRBV18 combines with J gene TRBJ1-3, with 8 bases fitting TRBD1. The CDR3 loop spans 15 amino acids. Losses at the gene ends were 2 bases for V and 7 bases for J; bases not matched to a gene: 7. Germline V lookup: CDR1 KGHSH, CDR2 LQKENI. CDR3: CASSPTGQGGNTIYF. In nucleotides, the CDR3 is TGTGCCAGCTCACCAACCGGACAGGGAGGTAACACCATATATTTT.

This clone was counted a single time. The chain carries TRBV7-4 and TRBJ1-4, with 10 nucleotides matching TRBD1. Germline V lookup: CDR1 SGHVT, CDR2 SQSDAQ. This CDR3 spans 17 amino acids. The junction had 9 bases not matched to a gene; V was cut back by 5 bases and J by 3 bases. CDR3 coding DNA: TGTGCCAGCAGCCCCAGACAGGGGGCGCCGCCTAATGAAAAACTGTTTTTT. This sequence encodes CASSPRQGAPPNEKLFF.

V usage is TRBV7-9 and J usage is TRBJ2-2; the D is unclear. The V end lost 5 bases, the J end lost 6 bases, and 16 bases lay between the germline ends. The CDR3 runs 15 residues. The germline V gene encodes CDR1 SEHNR and CDR2 FQNEAQ (reference sequence). CDR3 DNA sequence: TGTGCCAGCAGCCCGGGTCCTACCTACGCCGGGGAGCTGTTTTTT. This gives the protein CASSPGPTYAGELFF.

The chain joins TRBV18 to TRBJ1-2; 8 bases agree with TRBD1. Germline V gives CDR1 KGHSH, CDR2 LQKENI. This CDR3 spans 14 amino acids. Germline trimming cut 4 bases from V and 7 bases from J; bases unmatched to any gene: 8. CDR3 DNA sequence: TGTGCCAGCTCACGTGAGACAGGGGAGTTTGGCTACACCTTC. As protein: CASSRETGEFGYTF.

The rearrangement links TRBV5-1 to TRBJ1-1; D possibly corresponds to TRBD1 (5 bases). The CDR3 totals 12 residues. The ends were cut back, 2 bases at V and 7 bases at J, with 9 bases in the middle. Germline-derived CDR1 and CDR2 are SGHRS and YFSETQ. The CDR3 bases are TGCGCCAGCAGCTTCTCCCAGGGTGAAGCTTTCTTT. This codes for CASSFSQGEAFF.

V gene TRBV2 combines with J gene TRBJ1-1, with D possibly TRBD1 on 5 matching bases. The CDR3 is 15 residues long. V was clipped by 1 base and J by 3 bases, with 12 bases between them. Germline CDR1 reads SNHLY; CDR2 reads FYNNEI. In DNA, the CDR3 is TGTGCCAGCAGTGAAGTAACAGGAGGGTACACTGAAGCTTTCTTT. This codes for CASSEVTGGYTEAFF.

The V gene is TRBV7-2, the J gene TRBJ1-1; D not certain. The germline V gene has CDR1 SGHTA and CDR2 FQGNSA. The CDR3 is 15 residues long. With 0 bases removed from V and 4 bases from J, the gap between germline ends came to 12 bases. The CDR3 DNA sequence: TGTGCCAGCAGCTTAGCAATTGGGCAGAGCACTGAAGCTTTCTTT. The encoded protein is CASSLAIGQSTEAFF.

V gene TRBV7-8 combines with J gene TRBJ1-2; 8 bases are shared with TRBD1. This CDR3 spans 16 amino acids. In germline, CDR1 is SGHVS, CDR2 FQNEAQ. The V segment lost 5 bases and the J segment 4 bases; nucleotides outside the gene matches: 12. CDR3 coding DNA: TGTGCCAGCAGCCCCACCCGGGACAGGAACCTCTATGGCTACACCTTC. Protein sequence: CASSPTRDRNLYGYTF.

This clone was counted a few times. V is TRBV2 and J is TRBJ2-1; the match to TRBD2 covers 8 bases. The CDR3 consists of 16 residues. Germline CDR1 and CDR2: SNHLY and FYNNEI. J was trimmed by 15 bases and V by 0 bases; bases with no gene match: 16. The CDR3 DNA reads TGTGCCAGCAGTGAAGCGCACCGGGTAGAAGCGGGGGTCGGGTTCTTC. Its protein is CASSEAHRVEAGVGFF.

This clone was seen once. The rearrangement links TRBV9 to TRBJ1-2, with D uncertain. The germline gives CDR1 SGDLS, CDR2 YYNGEE. The CDR3 sequence is 13 residues long. Trimming left V 4 bases short and J 2 bases short, with 9 bases between. DNA for the CDR3: TGTGCCAGCAGCTCTAGTAGGAACTATGGCTACACCTTC. It yields the protein CASSSSRNYGYTF.

This clone was seen once. The rearrangement links TRBV7-9 to TRBJ1-4, with TRBD1 matching over 7 bases. Looked up from germline, CDR1 is SEHNR and CDR2 is FQNEAQ (reference sequence). Losses at the gene ends were 4 bases for V and 3 bases for J; bases not matched to a gene: 2. This CDR3 spans 14 amino acids. The CDR3 loop reads CASSSGQANEKLFF. Written as DNA, the CDR3 is TGTGCCAGCAGCTCAGGACAGGCTAATGAAAAACTGTTTTTT.

This clone was seen a handful of times. The rearrangement links TRBV28 to TRBJ1-3; no clear D gene. V dropped 7 bases and J dropped 4 bases, with 17 bases sitting between them. In germline, CDR1 is MDHEN, CDR2 SYDVKM. This CDR3 has 15 residues. The CDR3 DNA follows: TGTGCCAGCAACCCCTCGGGTGCATCCGGAAACACCATATATTTT. Protein product: CASNPSGASGNTIYF.

The rearrangement joins TRBV3-1 (or the pseudogene TRBV3-2) to TRBJ1-1, with TRBD1 identical over 8 bases. CDR3 length: 16 amino acids. Trimming at V came to 4 bases and at J to 5 bases, leaving 12 bases not matched to a gene. CDR1 and CDR2 from the germline V gene are LGHDT and YNNKEL (reference sequence). CDR3 nucleotides: TGTGCCAGCAGCCCCGGACAGGGCCTTTCCCTAACTGAAGCTTTCTTT. As protein: CASSPGQGLSLTEAFF.

CDR3: CASTPGQGVLGYGYTF. DNA for the CDR3: TGTGCCAGCACCCCAGGACAGGGCGTCCTCGGCTATGGCTACACCTTC. V gene TRBV2 combines with J gene TRBJ1-2; 8 positions agree with TRBD1. Germline V gene lookup returns CDR1 SNHLY and CDR2 FYNNEI. With V trimmed by 7 bases and J by 4 bases, 14 bases remained unmatched. The CDR3 runs to 16 residues.

This chain uses TRBV11-2 with TRBJ1-1; TRBD1 is a possible D gene (5 bases). The CDR3 is 13 amino acids. Trimming took 6 bases from V and 6 from J, leaving 14 bases between them. Germline-derived CDR1 and CDR2 are SGHAT and FQNNGV. The CDR3 nucleotides are TGTGCCAGCAGACAGACAGTGAAGGCTGAAGCTTTCTTT. Translating it yields CASRQTVKAEAFF.

The chain is built from TRBV5-6 and TRBJ1-1; the match to TRBD1 covers 7 bases. The CDR3 consists of 14 residues. Germline values: CDR1 SGHDT, CDR2 YYEEEE. V lost 3 bases, J lost 3 bases, and 5 bases stayed unmatched. The CDR3 region has the DNA TGTGCCAGCAGCTCCCTGACAGGGTACACTGAAGCTTTCTTT. Protein sequence: CASSSLTGYTEAFF.

This sequence joins TRBV2 and TRBJ1-2; 9 nucleotides line up with TRBD1. The CDR3 spans 13 residues. The V and J ends lost 6 bases and 6 bases, in that order; junction bases with no gene match: 5. Germline loops: CDR1 SNHLY, CDR2 FYNNEI. CDR3: CASRTGTGNGYTF. The CDR3 nucleotides are TGTGCCAGCAGGACCGGGACAGGGAATGGCTACACCTTC.

V usage is TRBV18 and J usage is TRBJ2-7, with TRBD2 matching over 9 bases. The germline V gene encodes CDR1 KGHSH and CDR2 LQKENI. V trimming: 4 bases; J trimming: 4 bases; junction bases outside the gene matches: 8. The CDR3 is 15 residues long. The CDR3 is CASSLLGTSNYEQYF. CDR3 DNA sequence: TGTGCCAGCTCACTCCTCGGGACTAGCAATTACGAGCAGTACTTC.

The genes are TRBV5-4 and TRBJ2-2; 9 bases map to TRBD2. Germline trimming cut 3 bases from V and 4 bases from J; bases unmatched to any gene: 7. The CDR3 is 16 amino acids. Germline V gene data show CDR1 as SGHNT and CDR2 as YYREEE (reference sequence). The CDR3 DNA is TGTGCCAGCAGCTCCCCGACTAGCGGTGCCACCGGGGAGCTGTTTTTT. It specifies CASSSPTSGATGELFF.

This clone has a handful of counts. This rearrangement joins TRBV28 to TRBJ2-3; possibly TRBD2 for D (5 bases). Looked up from germline, CDR1 is MDHEN and CDR2 is SYDVKM. The CDR3 has 13 residues. CDR3 residues: CATTLGGTDTQYF. CDR3 nucleotides: TGTGCGACGACCCTGGGAGGCACAGATACGCAGTATTTT.

V gene TRBV6-6 combines with J gene TRBJ1-4, with 10 bases fitting TRBD1. Germline V gene sequence: CDR1 MNHNY, CDR2 SVGAGI (reference sequence). The trim removed 6 bases at V and 1 base at J, leaving 5 bases unmatched. CDR3 length: 16 amino acids. Here the CDR3 DNA reads TGTGCCAGCAGAAGGACAGGGGGAGTAACTAATGAAAAACTGTTTTTT. This translates into CASRRTGGVTNEKLFF.